What follows describes a single TCR beta chain. The data derive from a study of blood T cell repertoires in COVID-19. Overall study context: T cells, B-cell-depleted T cells, or PBMCs provided the cDNA or gDNA that served as material.

The method was immunoSEQ multiplex PCR; TCRdb's version includes in-frame clones alone and lacks a portion of them. The sample gives some 210,000 clones, more than 70% of which show up once; roughly 5.6% is in the top ten. Germline CDR1 is MGHDK and CDR2 is SYGVNS. Unmatched junction bases numbered 14, after V lost 1 base and J lost 8 bases. The length of the CDR3 is 18 residues. The origin of this receptor is a woman between 40 and 55 years old who had recovered from COVID-19. The sequencing sample was made of peripheral blood. The chain carries TRBV25-1 and TRBJ1-2, with 12 nucleotides matching TRBD1. CDR3 DNA sequence: TGTGCCAGCAGTGAATCCCCGGGACAGGGGGCCATAGCGATGGGCTACACCTTC. Its protein product is CASSESPGQGAIAMGYTF.